Shown below are 11 T cell receptor beta chains from a single sample sequenced in a study of identical twins. MiXCR was run by TCRdb on the 5' RACE reads, yielding one entry per CDR3 protein. This sample yields some 1,700,000 distinct CDR3 sequences, of which more than 30% are seen a single time; about 0.3% belongs to the top ten. The sample taken for sequencing was cord blood. These TCRs come from a newborn girl in good health.

Details on this clonotype: A much larger clone sits a single nucleotide away, making a read error possible. The chain carries TRBV27 and TRBJ2-1; D ambiguous. CDR3 length: 18 amino acids. Germline CDR1 reads MNHEY; CDR2 reads SMNVEV (reference sequence). The CDR3 nucleotides read TGTGCCTGCAGTCCCCTCCGCGGACCCCACTCTTACGTGAATGAGCAGTTCTTC. Protein product: CACSPLRGPHSYVNEQFF.

The CDR3: CASSGLGDNGYTF. For the CDR3, the DNA is TGTGCCAGCAGCGGCCTAGGGGACAATGGCTACACCTTC. V gene TRBV13 combines with J gene TRBJ1-2, with a weak D call TRBD1 (6 bases). CDR1 and CDR2 from the germline V gene are PRHDT and FYEKMQ (reference sequence). This CDR3 is built from 13 residues. V was trimmed by 5 bases and J by 6 bases, leaving 13 bases between them.

This clonotype was counted a few times. This chain connects TRBV29-1 to TRBJ1-1; TRBD1 matches at 9 bases. V dropped 4 bases and J dropped 6; count of bases not matched to a gene: 6. The CDR3 spans 13 residues. CDR1 and CDR2 from the germline V gene are SQVTM and ANQGSEA. CDR3 in DNA: TGCAGCGTTGGCGGACAGGGGATCGCTGAAGCTTTCTTT. It is translated as CSVGGQGIAEAFF.

This clonotype has a count of ten or more. The V and J genes are TRBV20-1 and TRBJ2-7; 11 bases map to TRBD2. Germline V lookup: CDR1 DFQATT, CDR2 SNEGSKA (reference sequence). The CDR3 length is 13 residues. Trimming removed 4 bases from V and 4 bases from J; junction bases left unmatched: 3. Written as DNA, the CDR3 is TGCAGTGCTACCACTAGCGGGAGTTACGAGCAGTACTTC. The encoded protein is CSATTSGSYEQYF.

The rearrangement joins TRBV12-3 or TRBV12-4 to TRBJ2-7; possible D gene TRBD2, 5 bases. The CDR3 consists of 15 residues. V shed 3 bases and J shed 2 bases, with 14 bases lying between them. Written as DNA, the CDR3 is TGTGCCAGCAGTTTGGGTACTAGACCCACCTACGAGCAGTACTTC. This sequence encodes CASSLGTRPTYEQYF.

This clonotype has a handful of counts. The chain is built from TRBV7-2 and TRBJ1-1; D call uncertain. Germline CDR1 reads SGHTA; CDR2 reads FQGNSA. CDR3 length equals 16 residues. The germline V and J ends were trimmed by 1 base and 6 bases, with 18 bases remaining between them. The CDR3: CASSLVPTKQGAEAFF. As DNA, the CDR3 is TGTGCCAGCAGCTTAGTCCCAACAAAGCAAGGAGCTGAAGCTTTCTTT.

Remarks on this clonotype: One junction end disagrees with the germline gene, perhaps due to a read error. The chain carries TRBV6-5 and TRBJ2-7, with D unresolved. The CDR3 runs 13 residues. The V gene's germline CDR1 is MNHEY and CDR2 SVGAGI. As DNA, the CDR3 is TGTGCCAGCAGTTACCCCGGGCCCTACGGGCAGTACTTC. It yields the protein CASSYPGPYGQYF.

The chain is built from TRBV18 and TRBJ2-5; 9 bases are shared with TRBD1. Germline V gene sequence: CDR1 KGHSH, CDR2 LQKENI. The ends lost 1 base at V and 4 bases at J; junction bases unmatched: 1. This CDR3 is 14 amino acids long. CDR3 amino acids: CASSPQQGAETQYF. The CDR3 DNA reads TGTGCCAGCTCACCACAACAGGGGGCAGAGACCCAGTACTTC.

There are many counts of this clonotype. The chain uses TRBV4-1 and TRBJ2-1, with no clear D. Germline V gene data show CDR1 as MGHRA and CDR2 as YSYEKL. The CDR3 spans 11 residues. V lost 4 bases and J lost 7, with 5 bases in between. The CDR3 reads CASSLWNEQFF. In nucleotides, the CDR3 is TGCGCCAGCAGCCTGTGGAATGAGCAGTTCTTC.

The chain employs TRBV28 and TRBJ1-2; 8 bases line up with TRBD1. This CDR3 is 15 amino acids long. CDR1 and CDR2 from the germline V gene are MDHEN and SYDVKM. V was clipped by 3 bases and J by 3 bases; unmatched bases: 6. CDR3 coding DNA: TGTGCCAGCAGTTTTGGGGACAGGAGTGACTATGGCTACACCTTC. Protein sequence: CASSFGDRSDYGYTF.

Many counts were recorded for this clonotype. The V gene is TRBV3-1, the J gene TRBJ2-1, with D possibly being TRBD2 (6 bases). This CDR3 is 15 amino acids long. Deletions cut 2 bases from V and 0 bases from J, with 8 bases between. The germline CDR1 and CDR2 sequences are LGHDT and YNNKEL (reference sequence). CDR3 loop: CASSQRGSSYNEQFF. DNA of the CDR3: TGTGCCAGCAGCCAACGGGGGAGCTCCTACAATGAGCAGTTCTTC.